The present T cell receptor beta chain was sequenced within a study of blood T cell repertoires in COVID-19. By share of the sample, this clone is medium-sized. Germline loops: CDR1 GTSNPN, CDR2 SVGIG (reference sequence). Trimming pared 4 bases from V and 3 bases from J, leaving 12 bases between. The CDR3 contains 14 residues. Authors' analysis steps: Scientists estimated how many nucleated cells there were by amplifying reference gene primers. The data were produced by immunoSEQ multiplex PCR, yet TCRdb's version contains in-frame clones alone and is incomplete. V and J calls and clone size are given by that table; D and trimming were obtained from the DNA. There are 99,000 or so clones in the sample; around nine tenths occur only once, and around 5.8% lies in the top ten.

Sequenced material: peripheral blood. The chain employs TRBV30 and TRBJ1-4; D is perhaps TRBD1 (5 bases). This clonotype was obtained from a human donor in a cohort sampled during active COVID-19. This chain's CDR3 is CAWKGERANEKLFF. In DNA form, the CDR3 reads TGTGCCTGGAAAGGGGAAAGGGCTAATGAAAAACTGTTTTTT.